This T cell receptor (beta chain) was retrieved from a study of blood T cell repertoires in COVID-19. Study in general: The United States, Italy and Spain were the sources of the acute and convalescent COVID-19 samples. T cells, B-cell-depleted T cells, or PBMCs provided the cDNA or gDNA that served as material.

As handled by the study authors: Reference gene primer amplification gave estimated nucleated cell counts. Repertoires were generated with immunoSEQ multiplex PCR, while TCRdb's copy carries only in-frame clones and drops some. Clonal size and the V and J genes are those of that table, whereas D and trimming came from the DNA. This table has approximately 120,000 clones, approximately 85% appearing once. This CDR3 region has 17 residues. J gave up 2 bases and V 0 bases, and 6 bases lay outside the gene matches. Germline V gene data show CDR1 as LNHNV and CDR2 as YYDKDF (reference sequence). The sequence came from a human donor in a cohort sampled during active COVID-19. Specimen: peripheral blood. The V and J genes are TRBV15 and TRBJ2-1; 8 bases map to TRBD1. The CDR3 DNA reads TGTGCCACCAGCAGAGATGTCCAGGGGGCTGCCTACAATGAGCAGTTCTTC. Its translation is CATSRDVQGAAYNEQFF. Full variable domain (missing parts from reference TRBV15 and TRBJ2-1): DAMVIQNPRYQVTQFGKPVTLSCSQTLNHNVMYWYQQKSSQAPKLLFHYYDKDFNNEADTPDNFQSRRPNTSFCFLDIRSPGLGDTAMYLCATSRDVQGAAYNEQFFGPGTRLTVL.